This T cell receptor (beta chain) was observed in a study of blood T cells in healthy people across ages. Study as a whole: Template switching captured about one barcoded beta molecule per two T cells.

Comments on this clonotype: What it binds is not known.

General observations from the study: From one million sequenced T cells, diversity estimates were lower bounds. Per million T cells, TCR beta diversity dropped roughly linearly as age increased.

V was pared by 5 bases and J by 4 bases, with 7 bases of the junction left unmatched. The CDR3 is 16 residues long. Germline CDR1 and CDR2: SEHNR and FQNEAQ (reference sequence). The second PCR ran about 6 to 12 cycles with a sample-barcoded 5' primer and J-beta primers. TCRdb processed the 5' RACE reads anew with MiXCR; each CDR3 protein has one entry. Of 1.5 million to 2 million distinct CDR3 sequences listed, approximately 30% are singletons. Sequenced input: blood. This receptor was obtained from a woman aged 25 to 39 in good health. The V and J genes are TRBV7-9 and TRBJ2-3, with 12 bases lining up with TRBD2. Here the CDR3 reads CASSRLAGEGADTQYF. The CDR3 DNA reads TGTGCCAGCAGCCGACTAGCGGGGGAAGGGGCAGATACGCAGTATTTT.